Sequencing of this TCR beta chain was carried out in a study of pediatric ulcerative colitis. Using immunoSEQ multiplex PCR, the repertoire was profiled, and TCRdb retains in-frame clones only, with some absent. The data show about 64,000 clones, approximately 87% seen once. The source material was blood. This TCR was recovered from a boy between 10 and 17 years old with severe ulcerative colitis.

The CDR3 spells CAITRGEDTEAFF. As DNA, the CDR3 is TGTGCCATCACGAGGGGTGAGGACACTGAAGCTTTCTTT. The chain employs TRBV10-3 and TRBJ1-1; D might be TRBD1 (5 bases). There are 13 residues in the CDR3. Germline CDR1 is ENHRY and CDR2 is SYGVKD. V dropped 7 bases and J dropped 3 bases, with 12 bases sitting between them.